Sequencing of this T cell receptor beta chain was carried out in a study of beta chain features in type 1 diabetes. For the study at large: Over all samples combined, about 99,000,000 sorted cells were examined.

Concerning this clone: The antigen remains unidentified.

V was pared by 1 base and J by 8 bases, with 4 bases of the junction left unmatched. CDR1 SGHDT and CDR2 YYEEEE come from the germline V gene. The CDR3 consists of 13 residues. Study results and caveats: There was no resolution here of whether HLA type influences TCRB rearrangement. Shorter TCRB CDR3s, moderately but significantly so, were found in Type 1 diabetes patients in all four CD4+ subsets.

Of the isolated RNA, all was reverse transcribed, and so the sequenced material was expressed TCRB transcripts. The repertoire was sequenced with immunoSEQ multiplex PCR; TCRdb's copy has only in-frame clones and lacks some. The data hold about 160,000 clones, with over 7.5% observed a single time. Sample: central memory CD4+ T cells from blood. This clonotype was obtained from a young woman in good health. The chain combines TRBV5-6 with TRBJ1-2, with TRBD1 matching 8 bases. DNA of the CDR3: TGTGCCAGCAGCTTGAATACAGGGGGAGGCTACACCTTC. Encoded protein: CASSLNTGGGYTF.